The 17 T cell receptor beta chains below all came from one sample that was sequenced in a study of blood T cell repertoires in COVID-19. Produced via immunoSEQ multiplex PCR; TCRdb's table is partial and in-frame only. Found here are roughly 220,000 clones, roughly 85% of them singletons; the top ten hold over 3%. Specimen: PBMCs or T cells enriched from blood (not recorded which). All receptors derive from a woman aged 35 to 49 with acute COVID-19.

The genes are TRBV28 and TRBJ2-1, with D perhaps matching TRBD1 (5 bases). Trimming shortened V by 6 bases and J by 2 bases, and 29 bases separated the two germline ends. In germline, CDR1 is MDHEN, CDR2 SYDVKM. The CDR3 has 20 amino acids. The CDR3 loop reads CASSPLVEPVGAWAYNEQFF. In nucleotides, the CDR3 is TGTGCCAGCAGCCCCCTGGTTGAGCCTGTTGGGGCCTGGGCCTACAATGAGCAGTTCTTC.

The genes are TRBV7-6 and TRBJ2-2; 7 bases match TRBD1. The CDR3 covers 17 residues. CDR1 and CDR2 (germline): SGHVS, FNYEAQ. J gave up 3 bases and V 0 bases, and 7 bases lay outside the gene matches. The CDR3 nucleotides are TGTGCCAGCAGCTTAGCAATATCGACAGGGCACACCGGGGAGCTGTTTTTT. This encodes CASSLAISTGHTGELFF. The full variable domain, rest sourced from reference TRBV7-6 and TRBJ2-2, is GAGVSQSPRYKVTKRGQDVALRCDPISGHVSLYWYRQALGQGPEFLTYFNYEAQQDKSGLPNDRFSAERPEGSISTLTIQRTEQRDSAMYRCASSLAISTGHTGELFFGEGSRLTVL.

The chain uses TRBV5-1 and TRBJ2-5; 7 bases are shared with TRBD2. Trimming removed 6 bases from V and 0 bases from J; junction bases left unmatched: 8. The CDR3 is 15 amino acids. The germline V gene has CDR1 SGHRS and CDR2 YFSETQ. The CDR3 loop reads CASMRGRLYQETQYF. As DNA, the CDR3 is TGCGCCAGCATGCGGGGGAGACTGTACCAAGAGACCCAGTACTTC.

This clone occurred a few times. V gene TRBV7-9 combines with J gene TRBJ2-1; D might be TRBD1 (5 bases). Germline CDR1 is SEHNR and CDR2 is FQNEAQ (reference sequence). The length of the CDR3 is 14 residues. Trimming removed 4 bases from V and 3 bases from J, with 10 bases in between. CDR3 bases: TGTGCCAGCAGCTACGAGACAGACTACAATGAGCAGTTCTTC. Its protein product is CASSYETDYNEQFF.

The chain is built from TRBV7-8 and TRBJ2-5; tentative D call: TRBD1 (5 bases). Per germline, CDR1 SGHVS and CDR2 FQNEAQ. Deletions cut 2 bases from V and 5 bases from J, with 12 bases between. CDR3 length: 14 residues. CDR3: CASSLQGTGETQYF. CDR3 DNA: TGTGCCAGCAGCTTACAGGGTACCGGGGAGACCCAGTACTTC.

This clone was detected a few times. V is TRBV7-2 and J is TRBJ1-6; tentatively, D is TRBD1 (5 bases). Germline lookup yields CDR1 SGHTA and CDR2 FQGNSA. The CDR3 is made up of 18 amino acids. V was clipped by 1 base and J by 0 bases, with 13 bases between them. In DNA form, the CDR3 reads TGTGCCAGCAGCTTAGACAGGCCCCTCGTCTCCTATAATTCACCCCTCCACTTT. Protein sequence: CASSLDRPLVSYNSPLHF.

The V and J genes are TRBV7-9 and TRBJ2-2; possible D gene TRBD1, 6 bases. V was pared by 4 bases and J by 4 bases, with 16 bases between. Looked up from germline, CDR1 is SEHNR and CDR2 is FQNEAQ (reference sequence). There are 16 residues in the CDR3. CDR3 DNA: TGTGCCAGCAGCTCCGCACAGGGACGAGGCACCGGGGAGCTGTTTTTT. This codes for CASSSAQGRGTGELFF. The variable domain in full, completed from reference TRBV7-9 and TRBJ2-2, reads DTGVSQNPRHKITKRGQNVTFRCDPISEHNRLYWYRQTLGQGPEFLTYFQNEAQLEKSRLLSDRFSAERPKGSFSTLEIQRTEQGDSAMYLCASSSAQGRGTGELFFGEGSRLTVL.

This clone was seen only a few times. J is TRBJ1-1 and V is TRBV5-4, with 10 nucleotides matching TRBD1. The germline CDR1 and CDR2 sequences are SGHNT and YYREEE (reference sequence). The CDR3 is 15 amino acids. V shed 4 bases, J shed 4 bases, and the junction held 7 bases outside the gene matches. The CDR3 protein is CASSTRQGAGTEAFF. In DNA form, the CDR3 reads TGTGCCAGCAGCACGAGACAGGGGGCGGGCACTGAAGCTTTCTTT.

The rearrangement joins TRBV5-1 to TRBJ2-7; 8 bases agree with TRBD2. Germline values: CDR1 SGHRS, CDR2 YFSETQ. V trimming: 4 bases; J trimming: 0 bases; junction bases outside the gene matches: 3. The CDR3 is 14 residues long. The CDR3 DNA follows: TGCGCCAGCAGCGAGAGCGGGAGCTCCTACGAGCAGTACTTC. Translation gives CASSESGSSYEQYF.

The CDR3: CASSNRIQGTQYF. CDR3 coding DNA: TGTGCCAGCAGCAACCGAATTCAGGGGACGCAGTATTTT. V gene TRBV12-3 or TRBV12-4 combines with J gene TRBJ2-3, with D perhaps matching TRBD1 (6 bases). This CDR3 is 13 amino acids long. The V end lost 6 bases, the J end lost 9 bases, and 16 bases lay between the germline ends.

The rearrangement links TRBV7-3 to TRBJ2-2, with D perhaps matching TRBD1 (5 bases). Trimming stripped 5 bases from V and 4 bases from J, with 17 bases between. The length of the CDR3 is 16 residues. Germline loops: CDR1 SGHTA, CDR2 FQGTGA. The CDR3 is CASSRSTGTGTGELFF. The CDR3 DNA reads as TGTGCCAGCAGCCGATCGACGGGCACAGGCACCGGGGAGCTGTTTTTT.

The rearrangement joins TRBV6-1 to TRBJ1-2; possibly TRBD1 for D (5 bases). CDR1 MNHNS and CDR2 SASEGT come from the germline V gene. The germline V and J ends were trimmed by 4 bases and 4 bases, with 22 bases remaining between them. There are 17 residues in the CDR3. The CDR3, as DNA: TGTGCCAGCAGTGGTGGGGCGGAGCTCCCAGGTGTCTATGGCTACACCTTC. Protein product: CASSGGAELPGVYGYTF.

The rearrangement uses TRBV10-3 and TRBJ2-6; D remains ambiguous. Germline V gives CDR1 ENHRY, CDR2 SYGVKD. The V end lost 6 bases, the J end lost 0 bases, and 3 bases lay between the germline ends. There are 13 residues in the CDR3. The CDR3 reads CAIRSSGANVLTF. The CDR3 region has the DNA TGTGCCATCAGGAGCTCTGGGGCCAACGTCCTGACTTTC.

The chain carries TRBV2 and TRBJ2-1; 13 nucleotides align to TRBD2. V shed 1 base, J shed 9 bases, and the junction held 6 bases outside the gene matches. Per the germline V gene, CDR1 is SNHLY and CDR2 is FYNNEI. There are 16 residues in the CDR3. DNA of the CDR3: TGTGCCAGCAGTGAAGAACTAGCGGGGGGGTATGGTGAGCAGTTCTTC. Translation gives CASSEELAGGYGEQFF.

V is TRBV7-2 and J is TRBJ1-5; possible D gene TRBD1, 6 bases. Germline V gene data show CDR1 as SGHTA and CDR2 as FQGNSA. V was cut by 2 bases and J by 4 bases, with 18 bases left in between. The CDR3 extends over 17 amino acids. The CDR3, as DNA: TGTGCCAGCAGCTTACGTGCGTCGGTGCAGGGGAATCAGCCCCAGCATTTT. Amino acids: CASSLRASVQGNQPQHF.

This clone has only a few counts. This CDR3 is CASSLGTVNTIYF. The CDR3 bases are TGTGCCAGCAGCCTTGGGACTGTCAACACCATATATTTT. The rearrangement links TRBV3-1 (or the pseudogene TRBV3-2) to TRBJ1-3, with D tentatively TRBD1 (5 bases). CDR1 LGHDT and CDR2 YNNKEL come from the germline V gene (reference sequence). Trimming pared 4 bases from V and 7 bases from J, leaving 11 bases between. CDR3 length equals 13 residues.

The chain is built from TRBV2 and TRBJ1-4; 11 nucleotides line up with TRBD1. Trimming took 6 bases from V and 0 from J; bases not matched to a gene: 6. Germline-derived CDR1 and CDR2 are SNHLY and FYNNEI. The length of the CDR3 is 17 residues. CDR3 nucleotide sequence: TGTGCCAGCAGCCCTCGGACAGGGGGCTCAACTAATGAAAAACTGTTTTTT. Translating gives CASSPRTGGSTNEKLFF.